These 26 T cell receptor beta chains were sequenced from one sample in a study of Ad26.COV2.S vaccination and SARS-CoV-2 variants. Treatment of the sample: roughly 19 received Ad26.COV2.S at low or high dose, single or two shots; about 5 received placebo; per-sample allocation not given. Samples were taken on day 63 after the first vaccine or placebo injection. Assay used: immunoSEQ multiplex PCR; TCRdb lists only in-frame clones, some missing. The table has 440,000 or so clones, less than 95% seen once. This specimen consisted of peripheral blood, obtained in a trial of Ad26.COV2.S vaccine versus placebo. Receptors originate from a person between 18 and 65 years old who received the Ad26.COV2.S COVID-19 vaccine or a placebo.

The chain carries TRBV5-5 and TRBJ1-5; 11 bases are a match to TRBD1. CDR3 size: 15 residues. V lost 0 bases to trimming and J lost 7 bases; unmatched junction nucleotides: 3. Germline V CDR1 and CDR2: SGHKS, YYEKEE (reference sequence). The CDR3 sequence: CASSLGGTGGQPQHF. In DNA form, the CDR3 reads TGTGCCAGCAGCTTGGGGGGGACAGGGGGACAGCCCCAGCATTTT.

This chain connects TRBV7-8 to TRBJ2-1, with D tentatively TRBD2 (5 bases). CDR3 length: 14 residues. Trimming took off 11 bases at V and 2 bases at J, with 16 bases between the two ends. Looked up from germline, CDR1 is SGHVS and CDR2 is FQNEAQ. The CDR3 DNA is TGTGCCTCCAGACTATATGGGGCCTACAATGAGCAGTTCTTC. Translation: CASRLYGAYNEQFF. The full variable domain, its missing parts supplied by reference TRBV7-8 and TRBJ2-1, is GAGVSQSPRYKVAKRGQDVALRCDPISGHVSLFWYQQALGQGPEFLTYFQNEAQLDKSGLPSDRFFAERPEGSVSTLKIQRTQQEDSAVYLCASRLYGAYNEQFFGPGTRLTVL.

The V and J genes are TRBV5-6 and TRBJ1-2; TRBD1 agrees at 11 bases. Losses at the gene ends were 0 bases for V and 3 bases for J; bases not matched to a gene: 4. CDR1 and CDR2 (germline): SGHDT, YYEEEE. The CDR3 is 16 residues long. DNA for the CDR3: TGTGCCAGCAGCTTGGGTCCGGGACAGGGGGACTATGGCTACACCTTC. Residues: CASSLGPGQGDYGYTF.

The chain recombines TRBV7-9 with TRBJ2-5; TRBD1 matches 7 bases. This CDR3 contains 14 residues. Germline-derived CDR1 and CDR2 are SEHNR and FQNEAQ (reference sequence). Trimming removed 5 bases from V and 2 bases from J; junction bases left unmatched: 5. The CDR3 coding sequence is TGTGCCAGCAGCCGGGACAGCCTACAAGAGACCCAGTACTTC. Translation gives CASSRDSLQETQYF.

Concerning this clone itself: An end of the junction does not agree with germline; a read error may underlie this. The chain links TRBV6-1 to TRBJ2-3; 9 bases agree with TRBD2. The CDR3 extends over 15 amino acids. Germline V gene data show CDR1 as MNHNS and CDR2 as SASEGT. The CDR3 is CASREAGGGTDTQYF. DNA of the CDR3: TGTGCCAGCAGGGAAGCGGGAGGCGGCACAGATACGCAGTATTTT.

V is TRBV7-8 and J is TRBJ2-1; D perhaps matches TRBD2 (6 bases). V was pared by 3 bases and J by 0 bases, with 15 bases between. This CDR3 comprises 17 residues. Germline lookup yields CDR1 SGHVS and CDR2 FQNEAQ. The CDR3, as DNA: TGTGCCAGCAGCTTGAAGAGGGCGGGAAGCTCCTACAATGAGCAGTTCTTC. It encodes CASSLKRAGSSYNEQFF.

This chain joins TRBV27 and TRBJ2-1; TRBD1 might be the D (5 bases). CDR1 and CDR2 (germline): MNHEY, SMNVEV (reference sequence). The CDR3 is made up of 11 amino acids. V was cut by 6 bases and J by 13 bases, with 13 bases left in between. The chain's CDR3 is CASRLRTRQFF. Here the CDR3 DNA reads TGTGCCAGCAGACTCAGGACACGACAGTTCTTC.

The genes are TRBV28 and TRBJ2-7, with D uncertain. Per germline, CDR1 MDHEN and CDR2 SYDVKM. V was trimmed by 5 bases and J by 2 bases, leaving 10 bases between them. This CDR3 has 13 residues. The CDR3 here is CASSPHTTYEQYF. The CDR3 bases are TGTGCCAGCAGTCCGCATACTACCTACGAGCAGTACTTC.

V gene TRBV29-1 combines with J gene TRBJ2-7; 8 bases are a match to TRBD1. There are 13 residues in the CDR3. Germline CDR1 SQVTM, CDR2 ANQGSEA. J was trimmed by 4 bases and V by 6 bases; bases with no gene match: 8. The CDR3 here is CSVADRARYEQYF. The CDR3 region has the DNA TGCAGCGTGGCGGACAGGGCTCGATACGAGCAGTACTTC.

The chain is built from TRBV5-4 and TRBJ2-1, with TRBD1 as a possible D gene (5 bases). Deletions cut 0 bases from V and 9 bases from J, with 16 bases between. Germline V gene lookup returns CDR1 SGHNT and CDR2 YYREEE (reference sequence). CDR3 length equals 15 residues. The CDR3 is CASSLAVAGKGEQFF. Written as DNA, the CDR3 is TGTGCCAGCAGCTTGGCAGTAGCAGGGAAAGGTGAGCAGTTCTTC.

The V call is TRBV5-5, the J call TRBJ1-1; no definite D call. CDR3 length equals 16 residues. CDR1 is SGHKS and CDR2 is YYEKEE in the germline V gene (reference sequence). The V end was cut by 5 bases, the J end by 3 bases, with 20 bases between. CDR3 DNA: TGTGCCAGCAGGCCCGAGGGTGGCCGAAGGTACACTGAAGCTTTCTTT. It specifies CASRPEGGRRYTEAFF.

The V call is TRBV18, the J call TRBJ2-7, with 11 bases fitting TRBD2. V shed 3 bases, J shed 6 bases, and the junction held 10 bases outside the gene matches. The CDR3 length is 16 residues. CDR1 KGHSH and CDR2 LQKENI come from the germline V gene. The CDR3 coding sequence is TGTGCCAGCTCACCCTCCACTAGCGGGAGCGCTTCCGAGCAGTACTTC. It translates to CASSPSTSGSASEQYF.

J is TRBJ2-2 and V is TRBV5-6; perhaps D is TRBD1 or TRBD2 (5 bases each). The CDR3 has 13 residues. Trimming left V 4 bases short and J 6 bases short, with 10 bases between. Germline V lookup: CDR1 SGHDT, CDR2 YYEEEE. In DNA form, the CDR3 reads TGTGCCAGCAGCCTGGTGGGGGCCGGGGAGCTGTTTTTT. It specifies CASSLVGAGELFF.

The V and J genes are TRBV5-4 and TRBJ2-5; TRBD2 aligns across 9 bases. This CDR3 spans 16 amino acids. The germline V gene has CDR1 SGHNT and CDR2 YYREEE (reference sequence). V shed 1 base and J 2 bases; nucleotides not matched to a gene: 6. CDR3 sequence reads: CASSLFVAGAQETQYF. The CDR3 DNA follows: TGTGCCAGCAGCTTGTTCGTAGCGGGGGCTCAAGAGACCCAGTACTTC.

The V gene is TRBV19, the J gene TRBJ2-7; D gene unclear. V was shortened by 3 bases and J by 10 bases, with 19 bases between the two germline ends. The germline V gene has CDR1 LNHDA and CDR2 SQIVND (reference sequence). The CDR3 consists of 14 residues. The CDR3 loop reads CASSINIGQFQQYF. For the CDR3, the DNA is TGTGCCAGTAGTATTAATATCGGGCAATTCCAACAGTACTTC.

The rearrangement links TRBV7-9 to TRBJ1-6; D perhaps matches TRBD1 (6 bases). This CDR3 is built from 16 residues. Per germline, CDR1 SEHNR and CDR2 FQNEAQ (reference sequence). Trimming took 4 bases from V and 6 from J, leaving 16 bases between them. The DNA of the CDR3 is TGTGCCAGCAGCTCAAATCAACAGGGTCCTAATTCACCCCTCCACTTT. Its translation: CASSSNQQGPNSPLHF.

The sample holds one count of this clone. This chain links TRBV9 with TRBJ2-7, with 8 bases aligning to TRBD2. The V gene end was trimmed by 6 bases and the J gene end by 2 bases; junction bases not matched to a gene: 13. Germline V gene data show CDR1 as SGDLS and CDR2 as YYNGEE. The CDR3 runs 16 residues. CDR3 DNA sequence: TGTGCCAGCAATCCTTTGCGGGGGGACCTGGCCTACGAGCAGTACTTC. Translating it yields CASNPLRGDLAYEQYF.

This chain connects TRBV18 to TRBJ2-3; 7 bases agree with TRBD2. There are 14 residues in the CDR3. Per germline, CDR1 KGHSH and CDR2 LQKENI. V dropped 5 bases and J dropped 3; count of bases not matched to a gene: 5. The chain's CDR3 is CASSGASGTDTQYF. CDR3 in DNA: TGTGCCAGCTCAGGGGCTAGCGGAACAGATACGCAGTATTTT.

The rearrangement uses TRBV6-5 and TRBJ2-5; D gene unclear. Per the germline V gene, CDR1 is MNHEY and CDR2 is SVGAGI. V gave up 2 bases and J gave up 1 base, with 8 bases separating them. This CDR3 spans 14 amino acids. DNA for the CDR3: TGTGCCAGCAGTTACGTCCAGTCCCAAGAGACCCAGTACTTC. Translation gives CASSYVQSQETQYF.

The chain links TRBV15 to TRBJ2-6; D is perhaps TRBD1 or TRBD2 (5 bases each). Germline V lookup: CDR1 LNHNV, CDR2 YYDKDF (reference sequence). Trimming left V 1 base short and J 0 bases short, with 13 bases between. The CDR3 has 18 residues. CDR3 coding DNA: TGTGCCACCAGCAGAGGAGGGGTTGGGGTCTCTGGGGCCAACGTCCTGACTTTC. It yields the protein CATSRGGVGVSGANVLTF.

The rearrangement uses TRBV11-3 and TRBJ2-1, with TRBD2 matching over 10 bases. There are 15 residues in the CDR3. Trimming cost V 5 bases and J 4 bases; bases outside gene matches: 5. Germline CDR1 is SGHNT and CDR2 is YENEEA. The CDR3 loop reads CASSMSSGSYNEQFF. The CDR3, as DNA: TGTGCCAGCAGCATGTCTAGCGGGAGTTACAATGAGCAGTTCTTC.

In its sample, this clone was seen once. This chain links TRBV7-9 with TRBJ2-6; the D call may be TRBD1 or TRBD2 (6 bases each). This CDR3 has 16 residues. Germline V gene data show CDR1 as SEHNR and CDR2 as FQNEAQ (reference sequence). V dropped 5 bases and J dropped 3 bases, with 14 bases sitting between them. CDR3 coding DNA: TGTGCCAGCAGCCCTAACCGGGGGCGTGGGGCCAACGTCCTGACTTTC. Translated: CASSPNRGRGANVLTF.

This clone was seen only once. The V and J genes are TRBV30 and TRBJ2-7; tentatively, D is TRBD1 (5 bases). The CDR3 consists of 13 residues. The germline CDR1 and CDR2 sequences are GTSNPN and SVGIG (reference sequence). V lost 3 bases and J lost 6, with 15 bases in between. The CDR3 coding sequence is TGTGCCTGGAGGGCTGACAGCTCACCCGAGCAGTACTTC. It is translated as CAWRADSSPEQYF.

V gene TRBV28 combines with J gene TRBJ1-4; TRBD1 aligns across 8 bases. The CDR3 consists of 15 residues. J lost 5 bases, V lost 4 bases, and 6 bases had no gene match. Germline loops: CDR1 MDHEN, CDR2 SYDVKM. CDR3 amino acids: CASSSPDRVNEKLFF. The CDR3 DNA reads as TGTGCCAGCAGTTCCCCGGACAGGGTGAATGAAAAACTGTTTTTT.

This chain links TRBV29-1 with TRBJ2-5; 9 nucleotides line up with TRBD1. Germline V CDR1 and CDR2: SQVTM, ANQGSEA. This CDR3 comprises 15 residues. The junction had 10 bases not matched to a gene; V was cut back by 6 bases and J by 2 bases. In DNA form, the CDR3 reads TGCAGCGTGACCATCCCGGGACAGGGACAAGAGACCCAGTACTTC. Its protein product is CSVTIPGQGQETQYF.

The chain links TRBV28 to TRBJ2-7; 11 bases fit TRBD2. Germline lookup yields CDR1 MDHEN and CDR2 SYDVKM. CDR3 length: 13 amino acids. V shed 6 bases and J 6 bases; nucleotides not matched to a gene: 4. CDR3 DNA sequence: TGTGCCAGCAGGCTAGCGGGAGGTGCCGAGCAGTACTTC. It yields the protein CASRLAGGAEQYF.